This T cell receptor beta chain was observed in a study of Ad26.COV2.S vaccination and SARS-CoV-2 variants. Study-level background: Administration of Ad26.COV2.S was intramuscular, either once or twice 56 days apart. General observations from the study: Reportedly, spike-specific CD8+ and CD4+ T cell responses achieved substantial breadth once vaccination had taken place. People given the vaccine had a wider spike-specific TCR breadth than placebo recipients did.

Profiling relied on immunoSEQ multiplex PCR, and the TCRdb table lists in-frame clones only, not all of them. This sample has approximately 340,000 clones, with roughly 85% found just once. Treatment indicated: about 20 received Ad26.COV2.S at low or high dose, single or two shots; about five received placebo; per-sample allocation not given. The samples date from day 63 after the first vaccine or placebo injection. In Boston, an adult donor aged 18-55 years took part. In regard to this clone: Its antigen is currently unknown.

The CDR3 covers 16 residues. V dropped 2 bases and J dropped 2 bases, with 11 bases sitting between them. CDR1 SGHNT and CDR2 YYREEE come from the germline V gene (reference sequence). This sequence was found in a person aged 18-60 years who received the Ad26.COV2.S COVID-19 vaccine or a placebo. The rearrangement joins TRBV5-4 to TRBJ2-6; TRBD1 might be the D (6 bases). The sequences come from peripheral blood, collected in a trial of Ad26.COV2.S vaccine versus placebo. The CDR3 protein is CASSFLSGAGANVLTF. The CDR3 DNA follows: TGTGCCAGCAGCTTTCTCTCAGGGGCTGGGGCCAACGTCCTGACTTTC.